This T cell receptor (beta chain) was sequenced in a study of blood T cell repertoires in COVID-19. The wider study: COVID-19 samples, acute and convalescent, were from the United States, Italy and Spain. Sample material is recorded as cDNA or gDNA derived from T cells, B-cell-depleted T cells, or PBMCs.

In the original processing: Reference gene primer amplification gave nucleated cell count estimates. Measured with immunoSEQ multiplex PCR; TCRdb has only the in-frame clones, and not every one. Clonal size and the V and J genes are those of that table, whereas D and trimming came from the DNA. The sample yields about 98,000 clones, over 70% seen once. Germline V gene data show CDR1 as SGHTA and CDR2 as FQGNSA. The germline V and J ends were trimmed by 5 bases and 0 bases, with 8 bases remaining between them. The CDR3 is made up of 14 amino acids. V gene TRBV7-2 combines with J gene TRBJ1-3; D might be TRBD1 (6 bases). The sequenced material came from peripheral blood. The sequence came from a woman older than 75 with acute or convalescent COVID-19. In DNA, the CDR3 is TGTGCCAGCAGCGTACAGGGCTCTGGAAACACCATATATTTT. Translating it yields CASSVQGSGNTIYF.